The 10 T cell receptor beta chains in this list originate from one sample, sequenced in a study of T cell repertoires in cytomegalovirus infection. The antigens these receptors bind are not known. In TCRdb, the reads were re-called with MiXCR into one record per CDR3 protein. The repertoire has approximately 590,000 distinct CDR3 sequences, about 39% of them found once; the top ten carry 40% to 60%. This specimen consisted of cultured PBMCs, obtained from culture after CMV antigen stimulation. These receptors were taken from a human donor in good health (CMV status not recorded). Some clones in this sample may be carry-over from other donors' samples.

CDR3 nucleotide sequence: TGTGCCAGCAGCCAAACCCCTAGGCGGGCAGACAATGAGCAGTTCTTC. This gives the protein CASSQTPRRADNEQFF. The chain joins TRBV3-1 to TRBJ2-1; D is possibly TRBD2 (5 bases). This CDR3 comprises 16 residues. The V end lost 2 bases, the J end lost 5 bases, and 16 bases lay between the germline ends. Germline assignment: CDR1 LGHDT and CDR2 YNNKEL (reference sequence).

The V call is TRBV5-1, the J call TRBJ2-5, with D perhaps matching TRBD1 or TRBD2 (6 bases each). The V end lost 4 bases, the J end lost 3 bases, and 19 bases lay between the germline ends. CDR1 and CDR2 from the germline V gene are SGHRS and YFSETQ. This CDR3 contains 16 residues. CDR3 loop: CASSGLGGQAEETQYF. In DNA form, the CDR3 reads TGCGCCAGCAGCGGGCTCGGGGGACAAGCTGAAGAGACCCAGTACTTC.

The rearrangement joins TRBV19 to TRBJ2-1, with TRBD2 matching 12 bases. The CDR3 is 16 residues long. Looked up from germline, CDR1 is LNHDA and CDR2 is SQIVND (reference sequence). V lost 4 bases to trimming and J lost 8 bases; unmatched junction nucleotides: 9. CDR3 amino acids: CASSTPLAGGNDEQFF. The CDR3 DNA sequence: TGTGCCAGTAGTACCCCACTAGCGGGAGGTAACGATGAGCAGTTCTTC.

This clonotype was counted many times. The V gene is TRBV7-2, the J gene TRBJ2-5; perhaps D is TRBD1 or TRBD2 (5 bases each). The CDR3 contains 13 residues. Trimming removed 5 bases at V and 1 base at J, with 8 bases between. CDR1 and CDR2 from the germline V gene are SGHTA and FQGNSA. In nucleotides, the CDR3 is TGTGCCAGCAGCCGGGACGGCCAAGAGACCCAGTACTTC. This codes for CASSRDGQETQYF.

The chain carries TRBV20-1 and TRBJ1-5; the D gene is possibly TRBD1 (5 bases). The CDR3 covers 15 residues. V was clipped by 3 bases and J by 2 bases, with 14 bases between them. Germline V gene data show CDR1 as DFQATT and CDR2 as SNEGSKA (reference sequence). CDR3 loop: CSARGGPSGNQPQHF. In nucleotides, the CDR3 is TGCAGTGCTAGGGGGGGACCTTCCGGCAATCAGCCCCAGCATTTT.

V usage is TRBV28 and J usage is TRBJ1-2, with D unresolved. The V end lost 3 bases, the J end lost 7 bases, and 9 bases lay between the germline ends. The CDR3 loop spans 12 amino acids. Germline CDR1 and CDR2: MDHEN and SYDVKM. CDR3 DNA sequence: TGTGCCAGCAGTTTTTATCGGCTTGGCTACACCTTC. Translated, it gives CASSFYRLGYTF.

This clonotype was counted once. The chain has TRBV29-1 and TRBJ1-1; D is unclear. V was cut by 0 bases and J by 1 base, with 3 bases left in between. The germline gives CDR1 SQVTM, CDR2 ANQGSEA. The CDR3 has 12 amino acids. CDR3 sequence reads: CSVEDGNTEAFF. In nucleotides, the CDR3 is TGCAGCGTTGAAGATGGGAACACTGAAGCTTTCTTT.

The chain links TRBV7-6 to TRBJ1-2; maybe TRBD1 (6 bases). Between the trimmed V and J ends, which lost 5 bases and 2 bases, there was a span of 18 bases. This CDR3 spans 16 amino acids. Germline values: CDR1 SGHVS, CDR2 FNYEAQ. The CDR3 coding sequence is TGTGCCAGCAGCCCGCATCCGCGACAGGCGAACTATGGCTACACCTTC. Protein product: CASSPHPRQANYGYTF.

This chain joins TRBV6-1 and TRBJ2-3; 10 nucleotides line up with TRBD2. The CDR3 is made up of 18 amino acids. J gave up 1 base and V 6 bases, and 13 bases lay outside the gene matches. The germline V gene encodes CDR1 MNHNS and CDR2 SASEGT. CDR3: CASRDDLAGAGGTDTQYF. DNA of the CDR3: TGTGCCAGCAGAGACGACCTAGCGGGAGCGGGAGGCACAGATACGCAGTATTTT.

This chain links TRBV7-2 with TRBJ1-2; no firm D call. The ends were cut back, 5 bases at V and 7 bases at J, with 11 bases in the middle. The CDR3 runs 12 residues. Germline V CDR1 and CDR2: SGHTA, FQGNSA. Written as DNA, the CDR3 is TGTGCCAGCAGCCCGCGAGGCCTTGGCTACACCTTC. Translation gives CASSPRGLGYTF.